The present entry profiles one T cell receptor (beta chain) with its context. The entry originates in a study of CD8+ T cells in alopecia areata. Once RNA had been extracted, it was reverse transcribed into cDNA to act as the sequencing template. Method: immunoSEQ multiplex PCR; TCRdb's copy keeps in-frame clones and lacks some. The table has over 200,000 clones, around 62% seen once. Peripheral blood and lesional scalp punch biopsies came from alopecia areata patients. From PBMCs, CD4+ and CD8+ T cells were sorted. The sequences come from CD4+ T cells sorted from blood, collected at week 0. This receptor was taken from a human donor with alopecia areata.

CDR3 sequence reads: CASSRQFGSGNTIYF. The CDR3 nucleotides are TGTGCCAGCAGTCGACAGTTTGGTTCTGGAAACACCATATATTTT. This chain links TRBV27 with TRBJ1-3, with D tentatively TRBD1 (5 bases). Looked up from germline, CDR1 is MNHEY and CDR2 is SMNVEV (reference sequence). The CDR3 spans 15 residues. Trimming shortened V by 5 bases and J by 1 base, and 12 bases separated the two germline ends.